Shown below are 12 T cell receptor beta chains from a single sample sequenced in a study of T-cell memory formation after mild COVID-19. TCRdb independently ran MiXCR on the 5' RACE reads; one entry per CDR3 protein. This sample has 350,000 to 450,000 distinct CDR3 sequences, with 24% found just once. The material sequenced was PBMCs or a T cell subset sorted from them (not recorded which). The receptors derive from an adult woman who had mild COVID-19 (a few samples of this study predate the infection). Cell type and time point are not known.

This clonotype was detected only a few times. The rearrangement joins TRBV6-5 to TRBJ1-6; D is perhaps TRBD1 (5 bases). The CDR3 is made up of 14 amino acids. V lost 6 bases and J 9 bases, leaving 15 bases between the germline ends. Germline V gene lookup returns CDR1 MNHEY and CDR2 SVGAGI. The CDR3 sequence is CASRQGTLLSPLHF. The CDR3 nucleotides read TGTGCCAGCAGGCAAGGGACTCTGCTTTCACCCCTCCACTTT.

This clonotype was counted only a few times. The rearrangement uses TRBV7-6 and TRBJ2-7; tentative D call: TRBD2 (5 bases). V shed 6 bases and J shed 4 bases, with 13 bases lying between them. Germline V CDR1 and CDR2: SGHVS, FNYEAQ. This CDR3 has 13 residues. CDR3 sequence: CASRATGSYEQYF. CDR3 bases: TGTGCCAGCAGGGCGACGGGGAGTTACGAGCAGTACTTC.

The chain is built from TRBV10-3 and TRBJ2-7, with TRBD1 matching over 7 bases. The ends lost 0 bases at V and 2 bases at J; junction bases unmatched: 7. This CDR3 comprises 16 residues. Germline V gives CDR1 ENHRY, CDR2 SYGVKD. The DNA for the CDR3 is TGTGCCATCAGTGAGTCCGTGACAGGGCCTCCCTACGAGCAGTACTTC. It is translated as CAISESVTGPPYEQYF.

V and J are TRBV20-1 and TRBJ2-1; 8 positions agree with TRBD1. This CDR3 is 15 amino acids long. The V gene end was trimmed by 0 bases and the J gene end by 1 base; junction bases not matched to a gene: 2. The germline gives CDR1 DFQATT, CDR2 SNEGSKA (reference sequence). CDR3 region: CSARDGQGSYNEQFF. The CDR3 DNA is TGCAGTGCTAGAGATGGACAGGGTTCCTACAATGAGCAGTTCTTC.

This chain joins TRBV20-1 and TRBJ1-5; D is undetermined. The CDR3 runs to 15 residues. Between the trimmed V and J ends, which lost 0 bases and 0 bases, there was a span of 9 bases. Germline values: CDR1 DFQATT, CDR2 SNEGSKA (reference sequence). CDR3 loop: CSARDEVYSNQPQHF. CDR3 nucleotide sequence: TGCAGTGCTAGAGATGAGGTCTATAGCAATCAGCCCCAGCATTTT.

This clonotype was observed a handful of times. An end of the junction does not agree with germline; a read error may underlie this. V and J are TRBV29-1 and TRBJ1-1, with a tentative D call TRBD1 (6 bases). The CDR3 covers 12 residues. The germline V gene has CDR1 SQVTM and CDR2 ANQGSEA. The CDR3 protein is CSGEKQGTEAFF. CDR3 nucleotides: TGCAGCGGTGAAAAACAGGGAACTGAAGCTTTCTTT.

This chain links TRBV4-2 with TRBJ1-2; a weak D match, TRBD1 (6 bases). This CDR3 comprises 14 residues. Trimming took off 1 base at V and 3 bases at J, with 9 bases between the two ends. CDR1 and CDR2 (germline): LGHNA, YNFKEQ. The CDR3 is CASSQGRQDYGYTF. The CDR3 DNA is TGTGCCAGCAGCCAAGGTCGACAGGACTATGGCTACACCTTC.

The chain has TRBV5-1 and TRBJ2-1, with D perhaps TRBD1 or TRBD2 (6 bases each). Germline V CDR1 and CDR2: SGHRS, YFSETQ. This CDR3 is built from 15 residues. Trimming removed 4 bases from V and 1 base from J, with 12 bases in between. CDR3 nucleotide sequence: TGCGCCAGCAGCGCGGGGCAGGGGTCCTACAATGAGCAGTTCTTC. This encodes CASSAGQGSYNEQFF.

This chain connects TRBV10-3 to TRBJ2-2, with TRBD1 matching over 10 bases. Germline V gives CDR1 ENHRY, CDR2 SYGVKD. V shed 2 bases, J shed 4 bases, and the junction held 1 base outside the gene matches. This CDR3 region has 15 residues. DNA for the CDR3: TGTGCCATCAGTGAGGGACAGGGGGGCACCGGGGAGCTGTTTTTT. It is translated as CAISEGQGGTGELFF.

This clonotype was observed at least ten times. This chain joins TRBV3-1 and TRBJ2-7; D may correspond to TRBD1 or TRBD2 (5 bases each). Germline CDR1 and CDR2: LGHDT and YNNKEL (reference sequence). CDR3 length: 14 amino acids. V gave up 3 bases and J gave up 0 bases, with 9 bases separating them. The CDR3 is CASSQGTASYEQYF. The CDR3 coding sequence is TGTGCCAGCAGCCAGGGGACCGCCTCCTACGAGCAGTACTTC.

The chain couples TRBV6-2 or TRBV6-3 to TRBJ1-5, with unresolved D. V was pared by 0 bases and J by 7 bases, with 22 bases between. This CDR3 is 18 amino acids long. Germline V lookup: CDR1 MNHEY, CDR2 SVGEGT. The CDR3 spells CASSYSGFPSRARQPQHF. DNA for the CDR3: TGTGCCAGCAGTTACTCGGGTTTCCCCAGCCGGGCCCGGCAGCCCCAGCATTTT.

This clonotype appeared a few times. V usage is TRBV24-1 and J usage is TRBJ1-5; D remains unclear. Trimming took 4 bases from V and 3 from J, leaving 6 bases between them. The CDR3 runs to 13 residues. CDR1 and CDR2 (germline): KGHDR, SFDVKD. The DNA for the CDR3 is TGTGCCACCAGTGAGGGAAACAATCAGCCCCAGCATTTT. It encodes CATSEGNNQPQHF.